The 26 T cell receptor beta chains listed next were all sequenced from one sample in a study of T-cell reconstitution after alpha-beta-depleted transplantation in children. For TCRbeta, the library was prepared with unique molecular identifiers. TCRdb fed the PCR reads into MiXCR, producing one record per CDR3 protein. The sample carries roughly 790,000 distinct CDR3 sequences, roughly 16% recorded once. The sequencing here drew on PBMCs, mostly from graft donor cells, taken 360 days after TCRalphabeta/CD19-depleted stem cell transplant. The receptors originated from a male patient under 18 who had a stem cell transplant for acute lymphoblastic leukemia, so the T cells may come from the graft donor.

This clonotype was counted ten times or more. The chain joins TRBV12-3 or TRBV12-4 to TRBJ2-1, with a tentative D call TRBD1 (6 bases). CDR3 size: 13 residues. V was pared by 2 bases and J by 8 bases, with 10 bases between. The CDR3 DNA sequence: TGTGCCAGCAGTTTACCAGGGGTGGATGAGCAGTTCTTC. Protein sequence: CASSLPGVDEQFF.

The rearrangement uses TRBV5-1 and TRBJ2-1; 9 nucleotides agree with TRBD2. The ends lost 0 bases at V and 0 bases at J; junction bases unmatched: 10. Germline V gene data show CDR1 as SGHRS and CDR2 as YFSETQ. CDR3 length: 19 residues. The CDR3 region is CASSLGELAGRSSYNEQFF. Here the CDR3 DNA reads TGCGCCAGCAGCTTGGGGGAACTAGCGGGCAGGAGCTCCTACAATGAGCAGTTCTTC.

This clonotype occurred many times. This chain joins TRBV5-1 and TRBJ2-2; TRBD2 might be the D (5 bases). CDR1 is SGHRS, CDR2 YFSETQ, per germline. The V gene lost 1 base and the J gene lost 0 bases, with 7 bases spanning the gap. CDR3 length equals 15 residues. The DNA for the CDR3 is TGCGCCAGCAGCTTGACTAGTCCGAACACCGGGGAGCTGTTTTTT. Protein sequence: CASSLTSPNTGELFF. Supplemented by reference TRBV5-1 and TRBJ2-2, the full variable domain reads KAGVTQTPRYLIKTRGQQVTLSCSPISGHRSVSWYQQTPGQGLQFLFEYFSETQRNKGNFPGRFSGRQFSNSRSEMNVSTLELGDSALYLCASSLTSPNTGELFFGEGSRLTVL.

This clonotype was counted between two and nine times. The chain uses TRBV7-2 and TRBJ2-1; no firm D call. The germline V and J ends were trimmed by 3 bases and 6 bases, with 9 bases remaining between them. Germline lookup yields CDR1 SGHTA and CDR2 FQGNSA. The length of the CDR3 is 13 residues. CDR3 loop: CASSFFLGNEQFF. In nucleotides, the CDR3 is TGTGCCAGCAGCTTTTTCTTGGGCAATGAGCAGTTCTTC. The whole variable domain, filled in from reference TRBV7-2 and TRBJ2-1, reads GAGVSQSPSNKVTEKGKDVELRCDPISGHTALYWYRQSLGQGLEFLIYFQGNSAPDKSGLPSDRFSAERTGGSVSTLTIQRTQQEDSAVYLCASSFFLGNEQFFGPGTRLTVL.

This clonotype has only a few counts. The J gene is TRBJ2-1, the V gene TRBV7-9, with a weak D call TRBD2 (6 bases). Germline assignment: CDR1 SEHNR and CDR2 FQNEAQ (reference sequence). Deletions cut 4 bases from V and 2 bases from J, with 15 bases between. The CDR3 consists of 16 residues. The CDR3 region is CASSSTRDSPYNEQFF. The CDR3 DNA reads TGTGCCAGCAGCTCAACCCGGGACTCACCCTACAATGAGCAGTTCTTC. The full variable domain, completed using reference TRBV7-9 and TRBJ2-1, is DTGVSQNPRHKITKRGQNVTFRCDPISEHNRLYWYRQTLGQGPEFLTYFQNEAQLEKSRLLSDRFSAERPKGSFSTLEIQRTEQGDSAMYLCASSSTRDSPYNEQFFGPGTRLTVL.

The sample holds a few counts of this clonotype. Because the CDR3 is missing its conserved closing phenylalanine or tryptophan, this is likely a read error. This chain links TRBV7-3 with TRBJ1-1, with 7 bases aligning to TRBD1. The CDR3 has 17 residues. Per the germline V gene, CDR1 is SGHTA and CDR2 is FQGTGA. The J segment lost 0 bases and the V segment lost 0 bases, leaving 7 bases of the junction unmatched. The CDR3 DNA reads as TGTGCCAGCAGCTTAACGGGGCGGGGACAGATGAACACTGAAGCTTTCTCT. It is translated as CASSLTGRGQMNTEAFS.

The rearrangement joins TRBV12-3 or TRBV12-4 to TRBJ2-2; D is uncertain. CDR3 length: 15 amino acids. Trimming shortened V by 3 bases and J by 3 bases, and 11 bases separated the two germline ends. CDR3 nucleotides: TGTGCCAGCAGTTTGAGCAGGTCTGACACCGGGGAGCTGTTTTTT. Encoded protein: CASSLSRSDTGELFF.

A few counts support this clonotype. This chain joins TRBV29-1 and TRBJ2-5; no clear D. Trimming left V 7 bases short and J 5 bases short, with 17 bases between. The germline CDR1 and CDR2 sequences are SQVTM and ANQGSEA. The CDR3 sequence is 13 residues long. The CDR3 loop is CSATEKIRETQYF. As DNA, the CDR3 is TGCAGCGCAACAGAGAAAATCCGGGAGACCCAGTACTTC.

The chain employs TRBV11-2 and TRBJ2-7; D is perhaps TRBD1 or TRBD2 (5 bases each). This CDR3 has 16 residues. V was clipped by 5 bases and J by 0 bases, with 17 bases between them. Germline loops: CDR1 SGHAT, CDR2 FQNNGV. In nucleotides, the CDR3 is TGTGCCAGCAGCCTATACACCTCAGGGAGCTCCTACGAGCAGTACTTC. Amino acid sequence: CASSLYTSGSSYEQYF.

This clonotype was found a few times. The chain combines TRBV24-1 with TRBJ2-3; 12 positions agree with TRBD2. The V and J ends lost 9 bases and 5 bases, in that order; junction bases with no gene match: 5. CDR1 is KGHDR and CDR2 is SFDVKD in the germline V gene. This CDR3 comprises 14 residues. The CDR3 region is CATRTSGTEDTQYF. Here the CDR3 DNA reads TGTGCCACCCGGACTAGCGGGACTGAAGATACGCAGTATTTT.

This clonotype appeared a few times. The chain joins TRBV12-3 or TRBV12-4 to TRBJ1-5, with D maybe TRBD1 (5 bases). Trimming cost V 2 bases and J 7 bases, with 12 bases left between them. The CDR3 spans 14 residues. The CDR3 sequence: CASSLIPGRQPQHF. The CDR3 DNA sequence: TGTGCCAGCAGTTTAATCCCAGGGAGGCAGCCCCAGCATTTT.

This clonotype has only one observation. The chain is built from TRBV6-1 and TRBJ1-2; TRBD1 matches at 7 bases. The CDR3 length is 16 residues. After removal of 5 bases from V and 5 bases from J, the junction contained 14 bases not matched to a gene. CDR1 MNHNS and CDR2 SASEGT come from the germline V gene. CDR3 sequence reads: CASSQMRGSGGYGYTF. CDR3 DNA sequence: TGTGCCAGCAGTCAAATGAGGGGGTCAGGGGGTTATGGCTACACCTTC.

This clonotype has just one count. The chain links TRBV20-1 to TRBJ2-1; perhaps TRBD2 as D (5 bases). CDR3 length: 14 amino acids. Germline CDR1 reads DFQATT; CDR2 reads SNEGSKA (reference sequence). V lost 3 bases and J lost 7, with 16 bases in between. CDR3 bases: TGCAGTGCTAGGGAGGCCCCCTTGTGGAATGAGCAGTTCTTC. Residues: CSAREAPLWNEQFF.

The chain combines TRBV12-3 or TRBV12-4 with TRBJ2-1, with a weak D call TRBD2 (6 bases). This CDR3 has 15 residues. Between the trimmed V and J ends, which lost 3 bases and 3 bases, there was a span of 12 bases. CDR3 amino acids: CASSLWGEGYNEQFF. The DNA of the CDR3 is TGTGCCAGCAGTTTGTGGGGGGAAGGCTACAATGAGCAGTTCTTC.

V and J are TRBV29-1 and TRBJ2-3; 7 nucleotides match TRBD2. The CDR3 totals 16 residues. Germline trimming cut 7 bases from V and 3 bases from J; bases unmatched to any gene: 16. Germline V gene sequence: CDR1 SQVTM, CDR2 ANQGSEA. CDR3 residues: CSGAGGSSPRTDTQYF. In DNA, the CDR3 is TGCAGCGGAGCAGGCGGGAGTTCCCCACGGACAGATACGCAGTATTTT.

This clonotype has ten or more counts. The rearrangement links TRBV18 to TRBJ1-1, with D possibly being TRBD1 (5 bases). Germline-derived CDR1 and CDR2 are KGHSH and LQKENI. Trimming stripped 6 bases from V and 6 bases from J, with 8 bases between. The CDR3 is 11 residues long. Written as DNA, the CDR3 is TGTGCCAGCTCTGGGGACCCTGAAGCTTTCTTT. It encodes CASSGDPEAFF.

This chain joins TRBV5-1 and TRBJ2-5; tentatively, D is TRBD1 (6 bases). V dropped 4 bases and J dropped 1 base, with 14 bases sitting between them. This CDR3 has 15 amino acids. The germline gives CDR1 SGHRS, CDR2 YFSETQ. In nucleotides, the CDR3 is TGCGCCAGCAGCCCAAGAGGACAGCTCCAAGAGACCCAGTACTTC. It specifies CASSPRGQLQETQYF.

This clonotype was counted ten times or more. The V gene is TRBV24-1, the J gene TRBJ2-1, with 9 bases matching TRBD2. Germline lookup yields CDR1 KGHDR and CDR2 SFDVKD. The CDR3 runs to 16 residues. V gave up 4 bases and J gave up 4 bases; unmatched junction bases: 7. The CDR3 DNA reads TGTGCCACCAGTGACCAGGTCGCGGGAGGGTACAATGAGCAGTTCTTC. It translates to CATSDQVAGGYNEQFF.

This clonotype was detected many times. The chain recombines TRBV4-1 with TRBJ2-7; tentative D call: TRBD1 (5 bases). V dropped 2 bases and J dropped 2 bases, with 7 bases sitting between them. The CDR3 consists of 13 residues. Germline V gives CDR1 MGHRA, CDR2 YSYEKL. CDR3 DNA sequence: TGCGCCAGCAGCCAAACGACAGCCTACGAGCAGTACTTC. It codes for CASSQTTAYEQYF.

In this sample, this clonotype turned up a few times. In DNA form, the CDR3 reads TGTGCCAGCAGTCTCGGGGGCTGGCAGTACTTC. Protein sequence: CASSLGGWQYF. V and J are TRBV27 and TRBJ2-7; D is possibly TRBD1 or TRBD2 (6 bases each). CDR3 length equals 11 residues. V dropped 5 bases and J dropped 9 bases, with 11 bases sitting between them. In germline, CDR1 is MNHEY, CDR2 SMNVEV (reference sequence).

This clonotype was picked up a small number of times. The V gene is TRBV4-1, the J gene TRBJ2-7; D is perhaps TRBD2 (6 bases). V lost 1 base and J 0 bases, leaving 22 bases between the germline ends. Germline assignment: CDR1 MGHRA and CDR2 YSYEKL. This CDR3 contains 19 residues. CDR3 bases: TGCGCCAGCAGCCAAGCCTGGCTTTTCGGGAGAGGGAGCTCCTACGAGCAGTACTTC. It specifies CASSQAWLFGRGSSYEQYF.

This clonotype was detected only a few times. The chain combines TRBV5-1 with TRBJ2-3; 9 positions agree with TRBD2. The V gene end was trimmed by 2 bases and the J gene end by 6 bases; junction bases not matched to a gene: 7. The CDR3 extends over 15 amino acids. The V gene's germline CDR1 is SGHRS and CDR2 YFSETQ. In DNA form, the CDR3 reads TGCGCCAGCAGCTTTCAAGCGGGAGGCCCCGATACGCAGTATTTT. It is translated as CASSFQAGGPDTQYF.

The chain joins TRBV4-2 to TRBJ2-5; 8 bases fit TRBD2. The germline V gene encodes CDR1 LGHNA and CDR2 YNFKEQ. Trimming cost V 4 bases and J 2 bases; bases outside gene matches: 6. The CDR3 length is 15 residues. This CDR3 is CASSRGLAVQETQYF. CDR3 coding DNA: TGTGCCAGCAGCCGTGGACTAGCAGTACAAGAGACCCAGTACTTC.

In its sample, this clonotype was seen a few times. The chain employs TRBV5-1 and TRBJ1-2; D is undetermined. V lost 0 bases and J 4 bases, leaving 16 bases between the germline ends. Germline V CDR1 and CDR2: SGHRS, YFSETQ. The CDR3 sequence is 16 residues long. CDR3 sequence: CASSLEEGSVSYGYTF. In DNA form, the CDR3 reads TGCGCCAGCAGCTTGGAGGAGGGTTCGGTATCCTATGGCTACACCTTC.

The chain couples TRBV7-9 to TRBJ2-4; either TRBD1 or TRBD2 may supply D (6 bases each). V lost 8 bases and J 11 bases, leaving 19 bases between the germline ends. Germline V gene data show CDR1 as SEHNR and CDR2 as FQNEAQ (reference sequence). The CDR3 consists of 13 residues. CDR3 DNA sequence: TGTGCCAGCGGGGGACTGGACAGCAGACTTCAGTACTTC. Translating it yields CASGGLDSRLQYF. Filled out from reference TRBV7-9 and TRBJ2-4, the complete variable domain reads DTGVSQNPRHKITKRGQNVTFRCDPISEHNRLYWYRQTLGQGPEFLTYFQNEAQLEKSRLLSDRFSAERPKGSFSTLEIQRTEQGDSAMYLCASGGLDSRLQYFGAGTRLSVL.

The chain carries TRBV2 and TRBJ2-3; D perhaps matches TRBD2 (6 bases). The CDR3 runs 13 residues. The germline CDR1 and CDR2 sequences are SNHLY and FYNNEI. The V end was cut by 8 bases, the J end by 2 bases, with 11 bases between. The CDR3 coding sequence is TGTGCCAGCTCTCGGGAGTTCACAGATACGCAGTATTTT. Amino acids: CASSREFTDTQYF.